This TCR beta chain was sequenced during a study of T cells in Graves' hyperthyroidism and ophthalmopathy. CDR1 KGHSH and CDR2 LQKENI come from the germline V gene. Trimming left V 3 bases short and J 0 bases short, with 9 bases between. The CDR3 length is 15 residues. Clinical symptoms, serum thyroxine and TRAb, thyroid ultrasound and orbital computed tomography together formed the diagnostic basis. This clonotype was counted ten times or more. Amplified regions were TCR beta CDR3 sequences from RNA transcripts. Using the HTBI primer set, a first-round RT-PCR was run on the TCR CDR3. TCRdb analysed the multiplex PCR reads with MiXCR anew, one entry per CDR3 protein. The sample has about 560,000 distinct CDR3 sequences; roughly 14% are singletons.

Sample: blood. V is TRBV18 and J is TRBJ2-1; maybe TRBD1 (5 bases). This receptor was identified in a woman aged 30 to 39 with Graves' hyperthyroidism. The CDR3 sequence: CASSPLDSSYNEQFF. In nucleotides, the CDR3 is TGTGCCAGCTCACCTCTTGACAGCTCCTACAATGAGCAGTTCTTC.